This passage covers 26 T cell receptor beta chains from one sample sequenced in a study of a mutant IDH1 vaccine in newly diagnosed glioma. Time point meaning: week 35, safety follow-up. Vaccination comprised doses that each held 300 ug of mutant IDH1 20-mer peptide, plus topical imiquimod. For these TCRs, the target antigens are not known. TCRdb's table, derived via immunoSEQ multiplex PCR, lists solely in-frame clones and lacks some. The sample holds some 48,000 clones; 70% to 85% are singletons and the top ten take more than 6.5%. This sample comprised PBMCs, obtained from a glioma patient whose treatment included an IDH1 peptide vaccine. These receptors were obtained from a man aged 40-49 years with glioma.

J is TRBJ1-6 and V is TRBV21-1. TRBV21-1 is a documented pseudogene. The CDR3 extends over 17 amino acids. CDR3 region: CASRSRDENSYNSPLHF. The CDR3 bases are TGTGCCAGCAGGTCCCGGGACGAAAACTCCTATAATTCACCCCTCCACTTT.

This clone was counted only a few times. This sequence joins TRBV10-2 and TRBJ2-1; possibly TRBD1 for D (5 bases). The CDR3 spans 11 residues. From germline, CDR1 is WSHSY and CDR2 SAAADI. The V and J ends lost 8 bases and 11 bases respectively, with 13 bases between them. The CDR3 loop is CASSPTAQQFF. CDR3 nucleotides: TGCGCCAGCTCACCGACAGCCCAGCAGTTCTTC.

CDR3 nucleotides: TGCGCCAGCAGCCCCGGACAGGGGATCGGGGAGCTGTTTTTT. Translating it yields CASSPGQGIGELFF. V gene TRBV5-1 combines with J gene TRBJ2-2, with 9 bases aligning to TRBD1. Germline CDR1 is SGHRS and CDR2 is YFSETQ. With V trimmed by 4 bases and J by 7 bases, 5 bases remained unmatched. This CDR3 has 14 amino acids. Filled out from reference TRBV5-1 and TRBJ2-2, the complete variable domain reads KAGVTQTPRYLIKTRGQQVTLSCSPISGHRSVSWYQQTPGQGLQFLFEYFSETQRNKGNFPGRFSGRQFSNSRSEMNVSTLELGDSALYLCASSPGQGIGELFFGEGSRLTVL.

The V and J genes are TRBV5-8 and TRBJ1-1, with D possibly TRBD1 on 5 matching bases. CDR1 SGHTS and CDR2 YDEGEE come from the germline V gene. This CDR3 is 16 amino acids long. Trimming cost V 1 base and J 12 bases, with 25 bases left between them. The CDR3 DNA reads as TGTGCCAGCAGCTTGTCTGTCAGCAACGGGGGGTTGTCAACTTTCTTT. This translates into CASSLSVSNGGLSTFF.

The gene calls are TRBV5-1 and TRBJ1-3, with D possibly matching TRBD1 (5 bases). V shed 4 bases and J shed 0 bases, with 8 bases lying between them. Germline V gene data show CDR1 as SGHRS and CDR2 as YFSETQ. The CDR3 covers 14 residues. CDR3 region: CASSPGGSGNTIYF. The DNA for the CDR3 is TGCGCCAGCAGCCCGGGGGGCTCTGGAAACACCATATATTTT.

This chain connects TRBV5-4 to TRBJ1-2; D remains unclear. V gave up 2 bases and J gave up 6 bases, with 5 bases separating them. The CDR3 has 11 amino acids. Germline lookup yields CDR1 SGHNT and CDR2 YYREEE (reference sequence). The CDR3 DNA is TGTGCCAGCAGCTTTGGTGATGGCTACACCTTC. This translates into CASSFGDGYTF.

CDR3: CSVEDTRASYEQYF. As DNA, the CDR3 is TGCAGCGTTGAAGATACCAGGGCATCCTACGAGCAGTACTTC. This chain links TRBV29-1 with TRBJ2-7, with a possible D match to TRBD1 (5 bases). Germline V gene data show CDR1 as SQVTM and CDR2 as ANQGSEA. Trimming pared 0 bases from V and 1 base from J, leaving 10 bases between. The CDR3 has 14 residues.

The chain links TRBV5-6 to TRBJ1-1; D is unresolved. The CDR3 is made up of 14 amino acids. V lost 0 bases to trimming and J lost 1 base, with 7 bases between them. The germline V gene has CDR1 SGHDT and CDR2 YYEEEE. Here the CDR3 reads CASSLGRENTEAFF. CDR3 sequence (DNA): TGTGCCAGCAGCTTGGGGCGGGAGAACACTGAAGCTTTCTTT. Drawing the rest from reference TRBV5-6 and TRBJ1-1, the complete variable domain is DAGVTQSPTHLIKTRGQQVTLRCSPKSGHDTVSWYQQALGQGPQFIFQYYEEEERQRGNFPDRFSGHQFPNYSSELNVNALLLGDSALYLCASSLGRENTEAFFGQGTRLTVV.

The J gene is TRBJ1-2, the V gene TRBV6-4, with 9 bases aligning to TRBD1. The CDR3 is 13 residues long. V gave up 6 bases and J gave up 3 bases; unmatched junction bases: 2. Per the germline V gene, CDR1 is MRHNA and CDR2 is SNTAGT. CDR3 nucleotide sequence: TGTGCCAGCAGGGGACAGGGAGACTATGGCTACACCTTC. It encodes CASRGQGDYGYTF.

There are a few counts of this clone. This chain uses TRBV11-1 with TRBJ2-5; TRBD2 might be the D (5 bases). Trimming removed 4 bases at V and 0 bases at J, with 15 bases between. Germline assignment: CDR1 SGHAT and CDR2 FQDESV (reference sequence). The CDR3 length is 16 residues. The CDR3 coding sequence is TGTGCCAGCAGCTCTCGGCGACTAAAGTACCAAGAGACCCAGTACTTC. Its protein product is CASSSRRLKYQETQYF.

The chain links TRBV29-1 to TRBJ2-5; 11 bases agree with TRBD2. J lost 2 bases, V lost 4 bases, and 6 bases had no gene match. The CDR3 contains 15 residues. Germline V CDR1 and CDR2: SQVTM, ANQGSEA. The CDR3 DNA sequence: TGCAGCGTTGGCCTAGCGGGGGGCCCTCAAGAGACCCAGTACTTC. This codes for CSVGLAGGPQETQYF.

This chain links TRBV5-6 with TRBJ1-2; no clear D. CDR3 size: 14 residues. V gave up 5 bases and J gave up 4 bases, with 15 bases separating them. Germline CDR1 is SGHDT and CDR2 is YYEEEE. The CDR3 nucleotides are TGTGCCAGCAGACCGAGGGCGAAGGGCTATGGCTACACCTTC. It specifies CASRPRAKGYGYTF.

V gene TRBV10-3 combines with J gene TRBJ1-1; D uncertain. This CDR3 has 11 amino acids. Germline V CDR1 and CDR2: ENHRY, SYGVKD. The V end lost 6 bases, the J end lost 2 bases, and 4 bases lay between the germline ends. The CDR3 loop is CAIRGNTEAFF. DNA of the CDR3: TGTGCCATCAGGGGCAACACTGAAGCTTTCTTT.

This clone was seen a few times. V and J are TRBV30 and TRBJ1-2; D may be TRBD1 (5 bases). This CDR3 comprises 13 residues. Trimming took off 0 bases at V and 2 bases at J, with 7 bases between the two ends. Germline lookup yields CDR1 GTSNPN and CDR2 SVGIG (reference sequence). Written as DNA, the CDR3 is TGTGCCTGGAGTGTACGGGGGAACTATGGCTACACCTTC. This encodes CAWSVRGNYGYTF.

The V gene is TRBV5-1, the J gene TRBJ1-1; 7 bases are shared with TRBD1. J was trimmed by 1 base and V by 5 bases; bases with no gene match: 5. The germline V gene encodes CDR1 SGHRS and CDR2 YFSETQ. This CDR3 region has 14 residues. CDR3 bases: TGCGCCAGCAGTTCGACAGGGTGGAACACTGAAGCTTTCTTT. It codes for CASSSTGWNTEAFF. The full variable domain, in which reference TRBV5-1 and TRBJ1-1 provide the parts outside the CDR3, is KAGVTQTPRYLIKTRGQQVTLSCSPISGHRSVSWYQQTPGQGLQFLFEYFSETQRNKGNFPGRFSGRQFSNSRSEMNVSTLELGDSALYLCASSSTGWNTEAFFGQGTRLTVV.

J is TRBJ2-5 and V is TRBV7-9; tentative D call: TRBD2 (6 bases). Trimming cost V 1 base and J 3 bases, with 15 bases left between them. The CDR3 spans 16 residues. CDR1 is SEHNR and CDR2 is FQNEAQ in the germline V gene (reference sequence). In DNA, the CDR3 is TGTGCCAGCAGCTTAGAGGCGGGATTACGAAAAGAGACCCAGTACTTC. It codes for CASSLEAGLRKETQYF.

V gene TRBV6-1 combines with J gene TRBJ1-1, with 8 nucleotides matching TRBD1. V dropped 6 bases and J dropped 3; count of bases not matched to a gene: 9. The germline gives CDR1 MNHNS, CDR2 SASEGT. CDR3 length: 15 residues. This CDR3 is CASSPDRARHTEAFF. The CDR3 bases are TGTGCCAGCAGCCCGGACAGGGCGAGGCACACTGAAGCTTTCTTT.

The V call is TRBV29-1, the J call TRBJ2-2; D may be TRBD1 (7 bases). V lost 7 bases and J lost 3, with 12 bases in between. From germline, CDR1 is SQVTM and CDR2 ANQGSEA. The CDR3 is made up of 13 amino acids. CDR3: CSAGGLYTGELFF. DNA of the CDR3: TGCAGCGCAGGGGGGCTGTACACCGGGGAGCTGTTTTTT.

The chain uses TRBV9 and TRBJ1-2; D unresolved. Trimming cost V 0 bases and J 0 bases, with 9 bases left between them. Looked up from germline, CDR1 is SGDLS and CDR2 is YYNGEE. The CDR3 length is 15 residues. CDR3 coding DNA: TGTGCCAGCAGCGTAGGGGCTGGCACTAACTATGGCTACACCTTC. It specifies CASSVGAGTNYGYTF.

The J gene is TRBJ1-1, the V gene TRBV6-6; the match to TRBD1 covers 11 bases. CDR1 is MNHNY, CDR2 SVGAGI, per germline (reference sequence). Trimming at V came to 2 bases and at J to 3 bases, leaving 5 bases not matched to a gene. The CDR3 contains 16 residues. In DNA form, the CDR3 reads TGTGCCAGCAGTTACCCCTCGGGACAGGGGGACACTGAAGCTTTCTTT. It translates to CASSYPSGQGDTEAFF.

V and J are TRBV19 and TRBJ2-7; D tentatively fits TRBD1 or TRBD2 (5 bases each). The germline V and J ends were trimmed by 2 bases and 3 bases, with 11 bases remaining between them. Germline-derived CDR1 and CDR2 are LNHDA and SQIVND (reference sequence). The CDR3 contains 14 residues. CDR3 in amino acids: CASSIPGRFYEQYF. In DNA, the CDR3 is TGTGCCAGTAGTATACCGGGACGGTTCTACGAGCAGTACTTC.

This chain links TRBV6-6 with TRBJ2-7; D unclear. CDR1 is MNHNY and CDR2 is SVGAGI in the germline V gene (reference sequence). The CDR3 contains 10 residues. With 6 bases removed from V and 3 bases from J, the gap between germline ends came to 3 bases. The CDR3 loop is CASRGYEQYF. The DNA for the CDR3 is TGTGCCAGCAGGGGCTACGAGCAGTACTTC.

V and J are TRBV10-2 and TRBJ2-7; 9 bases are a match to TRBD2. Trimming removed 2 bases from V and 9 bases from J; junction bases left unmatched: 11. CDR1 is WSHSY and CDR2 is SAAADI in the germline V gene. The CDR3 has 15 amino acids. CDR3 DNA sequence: TGCGCCAGCAGTGAGAATAGCGGGGGCCTACGATTGCAGTACTTC. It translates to CASSENSGGLRLQYF.

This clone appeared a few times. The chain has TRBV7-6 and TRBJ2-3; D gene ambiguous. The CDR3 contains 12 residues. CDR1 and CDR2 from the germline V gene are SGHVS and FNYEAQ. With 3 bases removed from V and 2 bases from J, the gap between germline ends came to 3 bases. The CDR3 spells CASSFVTDTQYF. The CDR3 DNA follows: TGTGCCAGCAGCTTCGTCACAGATACGCAGTATTTT.

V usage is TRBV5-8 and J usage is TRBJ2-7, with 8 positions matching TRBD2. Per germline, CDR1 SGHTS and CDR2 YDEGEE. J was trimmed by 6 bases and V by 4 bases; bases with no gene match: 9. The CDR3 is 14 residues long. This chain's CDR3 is CASSPLGGVGEQYF. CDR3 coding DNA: TGTGCCAGCAGCCCCCTCGGGGGGGTAGGCGAGCAGTACTTC.

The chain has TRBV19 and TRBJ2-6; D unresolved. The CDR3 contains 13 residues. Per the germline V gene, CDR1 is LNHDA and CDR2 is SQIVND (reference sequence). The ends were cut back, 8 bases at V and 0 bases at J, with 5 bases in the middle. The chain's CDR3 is CASHHSGANVLTF. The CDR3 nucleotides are TGTGCCAGTCATCACTCTGGGGCCAACGTCCTGACTTTC.